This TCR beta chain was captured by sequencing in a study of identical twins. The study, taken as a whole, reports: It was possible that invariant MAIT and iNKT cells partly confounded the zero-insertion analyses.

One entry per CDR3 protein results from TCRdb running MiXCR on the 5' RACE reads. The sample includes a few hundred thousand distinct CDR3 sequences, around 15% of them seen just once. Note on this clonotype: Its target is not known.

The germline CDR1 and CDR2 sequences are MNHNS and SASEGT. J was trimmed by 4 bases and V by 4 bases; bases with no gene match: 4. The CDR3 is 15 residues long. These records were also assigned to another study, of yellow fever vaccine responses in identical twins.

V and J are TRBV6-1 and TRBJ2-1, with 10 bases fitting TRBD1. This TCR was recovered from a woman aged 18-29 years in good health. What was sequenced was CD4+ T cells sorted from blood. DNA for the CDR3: TGTGCCAGCAGTGCCGGACAGGGGGGATACAATGAGCAGTTCTTC. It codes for CASSAGQGGYNEQFF.